This T cell receptor beta chain is from a study of shared clonotypes between healthy human individuals (dated by TCRdb to about 2020). Turning to the overall study: Three men and two women, aged 18 to 49 years, made up the cohort. To estimate repertoire size and how much clonotypes are shared between individuals, the study performed deep sequencing of blood TCR repertoires from about 5 healthy adults. Libraries were prepared and TCR repertoires were sequenced by different laboratories using diverse techniques, in order to increase sequencing depth and limit assay-specific biases. Leukapheresis yielded between about 0.9 and 10 billion PBMCs per donor. Overall study outcomes, separate from this receptor: Based on pairwise subsampling, the degree of clonotype sharing among donors was expected to be affected by sequencing depth. Because the study included a small number of donors, the genetic and exposure-history diversity represented was limited. Sampling was limited to blood, and TCR repertoires in tissue likely differ from TCR repertoires in blood.

Note on this clone: What this receptor recognizes is not known. Base qualities are not provided; no much larger clone lies one nucleotide away.

Using the deep immunoSEQ assay, TCR CDR3 regions were amplified from genomic DNA by multiplex PCR. Extracted genomic DNA from each cell subset was distributed evenly across all wells of several immunoSEQ 96-well plates, and each plate was treated as a replicate. Each replicate PCR for unsorted PBMC received about 300 ng genomic DNA, equal to about 30,000 T cell genomes. Unsorted PBMC genomic DNA was sequenced across ten immunoSEQ deep assay plates. Purified libraries were measured with a Qubit 3.0 fluorometer, size-checked on a Bioanalyzer 2100, and measured again with the KAPA Library Quantification kit. Every immunoSEQ 96-well plate was sequenced on a dedicated single-read 150-cycle Illumina NextSeq 550 flow cell. The published analysis was carried out like this. The immunoSEQ output contained only junctional sequences without quality scores, so filtering could not match that applied to full-length reads. Sequences were annotated with PyIR, a Python wrapper for IgBLAST v1.9, using IMGT germline references to assign V/J genes and CDR3. Reads were filtered out if the reads had weak V/J assignments (E-value above 1e-6), no CDR3, stop codons, out-of-frame junctions, or ambiguous translated residues. V3J clonotypes were defined as sequences sharing the same inferred V gene, J gene, and CDR3 amino acid sequence. Percentage overlap between repertoires was computed as shared unique clonotypes divided by the size of the smaller repertoire. RTK rarefaction, the Chao1 estimator, and Recon v2.1 estimates of unobserved clonotypes were used to assess repertoire richness. TCRdb mirrors the immuneACCESS table, restricted to in-frame sequences. Some clones are absent from its copies; in checked studies, under half trace to an unresolved V gene, and the reason for the others is unknown. That table furnishes V, J and clone size, whereas the DNA furnished D and trimming. The sample yields around 430,000 clones; around 79% were counted once. About 13% of the sample goes to the ten largest clones.

Healthy HIV-negative adults with no recently reported acute infections or vaccinations were included as donors. Every donor was a Caucasian adult residing in Nashville, Tennessee, USA. In the unsorted samples, some 94 million PBMCs were counted, and genomic DNA was extracted using the QIAamp DNA Blood Mini kit. After blood collection by leukapheresis, PBMCs were isolated using Ficoll-Histopaque density gradient centrifugation and then cryopreserved in the vapor phase of liquid nitrogen. The TCR originated in a woman in her forties in good health. Some clones in this sample may be carry-over from other donors' samples. Sequenced input: PBMCs.

The bases read TGTGCCAGCAGCGCGGGACAGTTACTTGAGCAGTTCTTC. It codes for CASSAGQLLEQFF. In this chain, TRBV2 is recombined with TRBJ2-1, and TRBD1 may be the D gene, going by 7 matching bases. CDR1 and CDR2 were assigned from the germline V gene as SNHLY and FYNNEI. Trimming takes 6 bases from V and 9 bases from J, and the germline ends sit 15 bases apart. The CDR3 has 13 amino acids, counting the end cysteine and phenylalanine. Only the CDR3 DNA stays, 39 bases, in frame from base 1. The full variable domain, with segments outside the CDR3 supplied by the reference TRBV2 and TRBJ2-1 proteins, appears as EPEVTQTPSHQVTQMGQEVILRCVPISNHLYFYWYRQILGQKVEFLVSFYNNEISEKSEIFDDQFSVERPDGSNFTLKIRSTKLEDSAMYFCASSAGQLLEQFFGPGTRLTVL.